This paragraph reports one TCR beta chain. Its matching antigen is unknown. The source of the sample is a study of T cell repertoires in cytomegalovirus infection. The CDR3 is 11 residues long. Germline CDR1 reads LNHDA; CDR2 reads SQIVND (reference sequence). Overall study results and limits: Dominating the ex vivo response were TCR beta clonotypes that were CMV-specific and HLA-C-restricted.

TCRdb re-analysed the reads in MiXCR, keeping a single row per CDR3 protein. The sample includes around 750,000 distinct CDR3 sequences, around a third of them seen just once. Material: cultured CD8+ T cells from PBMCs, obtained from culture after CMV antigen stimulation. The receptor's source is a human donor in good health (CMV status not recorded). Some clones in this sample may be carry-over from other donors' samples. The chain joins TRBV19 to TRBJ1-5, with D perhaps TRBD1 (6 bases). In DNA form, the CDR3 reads TGTGCTGTGGGGGCCCCTTGGTCCCAGCATTTT. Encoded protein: CAVGAPWSQHF.